The rows below give T cell receptor beta chains drawn from one sample of a study of PD-L1 blockade in urothelial cancer. Only in-frame clones appear in the TCRdb table, and some are missing; sequencing was by immunoSEQ multiplex PCR. The top ten clones hold about 5.6% of a sample with around 53,000 clones, around 82% of them seen once. This specimen consisted of PBMCs, obtained around atezolizumab (anti-PD-L1) treatment. These receptors came from a man between 40 and 49 years old with urothelial cancer. Each CDR3 is given with its conserved first and last residue. A D gene is named only where the DNA matches it firmly. Rows may omit the clone size; those that give it use once, few, many or a size class.

TRBJ1-1	TRBV27	.	16	.	CASSLTPPRRDTEAFF	TGTGCCAGCAGTTTAACCCCCCCACGTCGGGACACTGAAGCTTTCTTT
TRBJ2-3	TRBV29-1	TRBD2	16	.	CSVELISGRATDTQYF	TGCAGCGTAGAACTAATTAGCGGGAGGGCCACAGATACGCAGTATTTT
TRBJ1-1	TRBV7-9	.	13	.	CASSLQGDLSAFF	TGTGCCAGCAGCTTACAAGGGGATCTCTCAGCTTTCTTT
TRBJ2-5	TRBV2	TRBD2	15	.	CASSPAGGGRQTQYF	TGTGCCAGCAGCCCCGCCGGCGGGGGACGCCAGACCCAGTACTTC
TRBJ2-7	TRBV30	TRBD1	15	.	CAWSLRRSGTGDFSF	TGTGCCTGGAGTCTCCGTAGATCCGGGACAGGGGACTTCTCGTTC
TRBJ2-1	TRBV28	.	11	.	CASRGGNEQFF	TGTGCCAGCAGGGGGGGCAATGAGCAGTTCTTC
TRBJ2-2	TRBV29-1	TRBD2	13	.	CSAGTSVGGELFF	TGCAGCGCCGGGACTAGCGTTGGCGGGGAGCTGTTTTTT
TRBJ2-5	TRBV27	.	17	once	CASRRTALGVYQETQYF	TGTGCCAGCAGACGGACAGCGCTGGGGGTGTACCAAGAGACCCAGTACTTC
TRBJ2-5	TRBV19	TRBD1	15	.	CASKTGTGGLETQYF	TGTGCCAGTAAAACCGGGACAGGGGGTTTAGAGACCCAGTACTTC
TRBJ2-5	TRBV7-2	TRBD1	14	few	CASTNSGTGETQYF	TGTGCCAGCACCAACTCCGGGACAGGAGAGACCCAGTACTTC
TRBJ2-1	TRBV7-9	TRBD2	19	.	CASSFVPSGLAGGLNEQFF	TGTGCCAGCAGCTTTGTTCCCTCCGGGCTAGCGGGAGGTCTCAATGAGCAGTTCTTC
TRBJ2-1	TRBV6-6	.	12	.	CASTRGNNEQFF	TGTGCCAGCACTCGGGGGAACAATGAGCAGTTCTTC
TRBJ2-4	TRBV29-1	TRBD1	13	.	CSVGQGMGNIQYF	TGCAGCGTGGGACAGGGGATGGGAAACATTCAGTACTTC
TRBJ2-7	TRBV4-1	TRBD2	15	once	CASSQGVQRESKQYF	TGCGCCAGCAGCCAGGGCGTACAGCGGGAGTCCAAGCAGTACTTC
TRBJ1-2	TRBV19	TRBD1	16	.	CASSPPQGRGFNGYTF	TGTGCCAGCAGTCCACCTCAAGGCAGGGGGTTTAATGGCTACACCTTC
TRBJ1-2	TRBV4-2	.	15	.	CASSQEEGAGYGYTF	TGTGCCAGCAGCCAAGAAGAAGGGGCCGGCTATGGCTACACCTTC
TRBJ2-7	TRBV28	.	13	.	CASSLGRGYEQYF	TGTGCCAGCAGTTTGGGCAGGGGTTACGAGCAGTACTTC
TRBJ2-1	TRBV11-3	TRBD2	15	.	CASSLGLAGVHEQFF	TGTGCCAGCAGCTTAGGTCTAGCGGGAGTACATGAGCAGTTCTTC
TRBJ2-3	TRBV9	.	13	.	CASSVYGTDTQYF	TGTGCCAGCAGCGTTTACGGGACAGATACGCAGTATTTT
TRBJ2-2	TRBV29-1	TRBD2	16	once	CSVEGGASGSTGELFF	TGCAGCGTTGAAGGGGGCGCTAGCGGGAGTACTGGGGAGCTGTTTTTT
TRBJ2-2	TRBV5-1	TRBD1	14	.	CASKTGTNSGELFF	TGCGCCTCAAAGACAGGGACGAACAGCGGGGAGCTGTTTTTT
TRBJ2-3	TRBV27	.	13	.	CASSLSSTDTQYF	TGTGCCAGCAGTCTGTCTAGCACAGATACGCAGTATTTT
TRBJ1-5	TRBV28	TRBD1	16	.	CASRGDRVRGNQPQHF	TGTGCCAGCAGGGGGGACAGGGTCAGAGGCAATCAGCCCCAGCATTTT
TRBJ2-7	TRBV9	TRBD1	15	once	CASSVENRGLYEQYF	TGTGCCAGCAGCGTAGAAAACAGGGGGCTCTACGAGCAGTACTTC
TRBJ1-1	TRBV7-9	.	14	once	CASSRGQIRTEAFF	TGTGCCAGCAGCCGGGGACAAATTCGAACTGAAGCTTTCTTT
TRBJ2-2	TRBV27	.	13	.	CASSPLNTGELFF	TGTGCCAGCAGCCCCCTAAACACCGGGGAGCTGTTTTTT
TRBJ2-2	TRBV6-6	TRBD1	14	.	CASRVPGGNGELFF	TGTGCCAGCAGGGTTCCAGGGGGCAACGGGGAGCTGTTTTTT
TRBJ2-7	TRBV30	TRBD2	11	.	CALTGGYEQYF	TGTGCCCTAACGGGGGGTTACGAGCAGTACTTC